This TCR beta chain was captured in a study of OX40 agonist ivuxolimab in advanced cancers. Whole-study context: Across the patients, intravenous ivuxolimab was delivered every 2 weeks at 0.01 to 10 mg/kg.

Losses at the gene ends were 3 bases for V and 4 bases for J; bases not matched to a gene: 4. The CDR3 loop spans 15 amino acids. Germline CDR1 reads SGHAT; CDR2 reads FQNNGV. TCRdb's copy holds only in-frame clones and misses some; the assay was immunoSEQ multiplex PCR. This sample carries 30,000 to 45,000 clones, approximately 87% of them seen once, and the ten largest clones take roughly 30%. This rearrangement joins TRBV11-2 to TRBJ2-1, with 9 bases aligning to TRBD2. The sequence was obtained from an adult with an advanced solid tumor such as melanoma, head and neck, liver or kidney cancer. The sequencing used CD4+ or CD8+ T cells sorted from blood, collected in a trial of the OX40 agonist ivuxolimab. The CDR3, as DNA: TGTGCCAGCAGCTTTAGCGGGAGCGCTTACAATGAGCAGTTCTTC. This translates into CASSFSGSAYNEQFF.